This is a list of T cell receptor beta chains from one sample in a study of PD-1 blockade in mismatch repair-deficient tumors. TCRdb's copy holds only in-frame clones and misses some; the assay was immunoSEQ multiplex PCR. The table has some 15,000 clones, about 87% seen once. The source material was PBMCs, sampled less than 25 weeks after starting pembrolizumab. The receptors stem from an adult with mismatch repair-deficient cancer. Each CDR3 is given with its conserved first and last residue. D genes are given only for firm matches. Expanded clones are given a class, and other clones once, few, many or no size at all.

size: -
D: TRBD2
J: TRBJ2-1
V: TRBV6-5
CDR3: CASQPGGRTNEQFF
DNA: TGTGCCAGCCAGCCGGGCGGGAGAACCAATGAGCAGTTCTTC

size: -
D: -
J: TRBJ1-1
V: TRBV29-1
CDR3: CSAREGVLNTEAFF
DNA: TGCAGCGCACGGGAGGGTGTCTTGAACACTGAAGCTTTCTTT

size: -
D: TRBD2
J: TRBJ2-3
V: TRBV9
CDR3: CASSDGTSRYTDTQYF
DNA: TGTGCCAGCAGCGACGGGACTAGCCGGTACACAGATACGCAGTATTTT

size: -
D: -
J: TRBJ2-5
V: TRBV12-2
CDR3: CASRLGTGSGQETQYF
DNA: TGTGCAAGTCGCTTAGGGACAGGTTCGGGTCAAGAGACCCAGTACTTC

size: -
D: -
J: TRBJ1-4
V: TRBV5-1
CDR3: CASSFKQGLGIEKLFF
DNA: TGCGCCAGCAGCTTTAAGCAGGGGTTGGGGATTGAAAAACTGTTTTTT

size: once
D: TRBD2
J: TRBJ2-2
V: TRBV5-6
CDR3: CASSLTSGNTGELFF
DNA: TGTGCCAGCAGCTTAACTAGCGGGAACACCGGGGAGCTGTTTTTT

size: -
D: -
J: TRBJ1-1
V: TRBV2
CDR3: CASSWPSSEAFF
DNA: TGTGCCAGCAGTTGGCCTTCCAGTGAAGCTTTCTTT

size: -
D: -
J: TRBJ1-4
V: TRBV5-1
CDR3: CASSITATNEKLFF
DNA: TGCGCCAGCAGCATAACAGCAACTAATGAAAAACTGTTTTTT

size: once
D: TRBD1
J: TRBJ1-5
V: TRBV27
CDR3: CASSLSRGYSNQPQHF
DNA: TGTGCCAGCAGTTTAAGCAGGGGGTATAGCAATCAGCCCCAGCATTTT

size: few
D: -
J: TRBJ2-7
V: TRBV5-1
CDR3: CASSPGYEQYF
DNA: TGCGCCAGCAGCCCAGGTTACGAGCAGTACTTC

size: -
D: -
J: TRBJ1-5
V: TRBV7-8
CDR3: CASSPRLTGSNQPQHF
DNA: TGTGCCAGCAGCCCCAGGCTAACTGGGAGCAATCAGCCCCAGCATTTT

size: -
D: -
J: TRBJ2-3
V: TRBV19
CDR3: CASSIQGRFTDTQYF
DNA: TGTGCCAGTAGTATACAGGGCAGGTTCACAGATACGCAGTATTTT

size: -
D: -
J: TRBJ1-2
V: TRBV2
CDR3: CASSETREYNYGYTF
DNA: TGTGCCAGCAGTGAAACGAGGGAGTATAACTATGGCTACACCTTC

size: -
D: -
J: TRBJ2-7
V: TRBV6-1
CDR3: CASSVGRGSGEQYF
DNA: TGTGCCAGCAGTGTTGGCAGGGGAAGTGGCGAGCAGTACTTC

size: -
D: -
J: TRBJ2-3
V: TRBV10-1
CDR3: CASSDGSDTQYF
DNA: TGCGCCAGCAGTGACGGGTCAGATACGCAGTATTTT

size: -
D: -
J: TRBJ1-5
V: TRBV5-1
CDR3: CASSFWPGDQPQHF
DNA: TGCGCCAGCAGCTTTTGGCCGGGGGATCAGCCCCAGCATTTT

size: -
D: TRBD2
J: TRBJ2-1
V: TRBV9
CDR3: CASSRSGTSSYNEQFF
DNA: TGTGCCAGCAGCCGTTCCGGGACTAGCTCCTACAATGAGCAGTTCTTC

size: -
D: -
J: TRBJ1-2
V: TRBV28
CDR3: CASRHSWGYTF
DNA: TGTGCCAGCAGGCACAGCTGGGGCTACACCTTC

size: -
D: TRBD2
J: TRBJ2-3
V: TRBV28
CDR3: CASSLVAGASRTQYF
DNA: TGTGCCAGCAGTTTAGTAGCGGGAGCGTCGCGTACGCAGTATTTT

size: -
D: TRBD2
J: TRBJ2-1
V: TRBV6-1
CDR3: CASSELAEAEDEQFF
DNA: TGTGCCAGCAGTGAACTAGCGGAGGCAGAGGATGAGCAGTTCTTC

size: -
D: -
J: TRBJ2-3
V: TRBV19
CDR3: CASSISLDTQYF
DNA: TGTGCCAGTAGTATTTCGTTGGATACGCAGTATTTT

size: -
D: TRBD2
J: TRBJ2-1
V: TRBV28
CDR3: CASSYPWRGLATQRSEQFF
DNA: TGTGCCAGCAGTTATCCCTGGAGGGGACTAGCTACACAACGATCTGAGCAGTTCTTC

size: -
D: -
J: TRBJ2-7
V: TRBV28
CDR3: CASSQAWRNIAYEQYF
DNA: TGTGCCAGCAGTCAGGCCTGGCGAAATATTGCCTACGAGCAGTACTTC

size: -
D: -
J: TRBJ2-3
V: TRBV10-3
CDR3: CAAWRAEGDRGTDTQYF
DNA: TGTGCCGCCTGGAGGGCTGAGGGGGACAGAGGCACAGATACGCAGTATTTT

size: -
D: -
J: TRBJ2-4
V: TRBV6-1
CDR3: CASSGHRAAKNIQYF
DNA: TGTGCCAGCAGTGGACACAGGGCCGCCAAAAACATTCAGTACTTC

size: -
D: TRBD1
J: TRBJ2-4
V: TRBV28
CDR3: CASSYLGQGPRLDIQYF
DNA: TGTGCCAGCAGTTACTTAGGACAGGGGCCCCGGTTGGACATTCAGTACTTC

size: -
D: -
J: TRBJ1-1
V: TRBV6-6
CDR3: CASSSLTTGDTEAFF
DNA: TGTGCCAGCAGCTCACTTACCACGGGGGACACTGAAGCTTTCTTT

size: -
D: -
J: TRBJ2-1
V: TRBV28
CDR3: CASSLGLGILNEQFF
DNA: TGTGCCAGCAGTTTAGGTCTAGGAATCCTCAATGAGCAGTTCTTC

size: -
D: -
J: TRBJ2-5
V: TRBV7-2
CDR3: CASSLLTGTLGQETQYF
DNA: TGTGCCAGCAGCTTACTTACCGGGACTCTGGGCCAAGAGACCCAGTACTTC

size: -
D: -
J: TRBJ2-7
V: TRBV27
CDR3: CASSFLGQTYEQYF
DNA: TGTGCCAGCAGTTTTCTTGGACAGACCTACGAGCAGTACTTC

size: -
D: TRBD1
J: TRBJ1-4
V: TRBV5-1
CDR3: CASSVQGSTNEKLFF
DNA: TGCGCCAGCAGCGTACAGGGGTCAACTAATGAAAAACTGTTTTTT

size: few
D: TRBD1
J: TRBJ2-7
V: TRBV6-5
CDR3: CASRFGQGYYEQYF
DNA: TGTGCCAGCAGATTCGGACAGGGGTACTACGAGCAGTACTTC

size: -
D: TRBD1
J: TRBJ1-1
V: TRBV27
CDR3: CASSPYATGRAFF
DNA: TGTGCCAGCAGTCCCTACGCGACAGGGCGAGCTTTCTTT

size: -
D: -
J: TRBJ1-1
V: TRBV29-1
CDR3: CSATHLGGGSGEAFF
DNA: TGCAGCGCCACGCACCTTGGGGGGGGCTCGGGTGAAGCTTTCTTT

size: -
D: -
J: TRBJ2-1
V: TRBV27
CDR3: CASRWRAYNEQFF
DNA: TGTGCCAGCAGATGGAGGGCCTACAATGAGCAGTTCTTC

size: -
D: TRBD2
J: TRBJ2-1
V: TRBV5-4
CDR3: CASSPGGAGAYNEQFF
DNA: TGTGCCAGCAGCCCCGGTGGAGCGGGAGCCTACAATGAGCAGTTCTTC

size: -
D: TRBD1
J: TRBJ1-1
V: TRBV4-1
CDR3: CASSQASGGKTEAFF
DNA: TGCGCCAGCAGCCAAGCGTCAGGGGGAAAAACTGAAGCTTTCTTT

size: few
D: -
J: TRBJ2-7
V: TRBV28
CDR3: CASSQWTAVSYEQYF
DNA: TGTGCCAGCAGTCAATGGACAGCGGTCTCCTACGAGCAGTACTTC

size: few
D: TRBD2
J: TRBJ2-2
V: TRBV9
CDR3: CASRVAGFTGELFF
DNA: TGTGCCAGCAGGGTAGCGGGATTCACCGGGGAGCTGTTTTTT

size: once
D: -
J: TRBJ1-4
V: TRBV9
CDR3: CASSVDMSKRQTNEKLFF
DNA: TGTGCCAGCAGCGTAGATATGAGCAAGCGACAGACGAATGAAAAACTGTTTTTT

size: few
D: -
J: TRBJ2-7
V: TRBV27
CDR3: CASSQLDDRYEQYF
DNA: TGTGCCAGCAGTCAACTAGACGACCGCTACGAGCAGTACTTC

size: -
D: -
J: TRBJ2-1
V: TRBV5-1
CDR3: CASSLKKESGTPRPDEQFF
DNA: TGCGCCAGCAGCTTGAAGAAGGAATCCGGGACTCCGCGGCCTGACGAGCAGTTCTTC

size: -
D: -
J: TRBJ2-1
V: TRBV28
CDR3: CASSRSPPNDNEQFF
DNA: TGTGCCAGCAGTCGTAGCCCCCCTAATGACAATGAGCAGTTCTTC

size: -
D: TRBD2
J: TRBJ2-4
V: TRBV28
CDR3: CASSPFQALAGTAKNIQYF
DNA: TGTGCCAGCAGTCCATTCCAGGCACTAGCGGGAACAGCCAAAAACATTCAGTACTTC

size: -
D: TRBD1
J: TRBJ1-2
V: TRBV5-5
CDR3: CASSLGRGRVYGYTF
DNA: TGTGCCAGCAGCTTGGGCAGGGGGCGCGTCTATGGCTACACCTTC

size: -
D: TRBD1
J: TRBJ1-5
V: TRBV7-3
CDR3: CASSPLLRRGNGSNQPQHF
DNA: TGTGCCAGCAGCCCCCTCCTCCGCAGGGGGAACGGTAGCAATCAGCCCCAGCATTTT

size: few
D: TRBD1
J: TRBJ2-5
V: TRBV2
CDR3: CASSPDRGHETQYF
DNA: TGTGCCAGTTCACCCGACAGGGGGCACGAGACCCAGTACTTC

size: -
D: -
J: TRBJ2-7
V: TRBV25-1
CDR3: CASSEYQREQYF
DNA: TGTGCCAGCAGTGAATACCAGCGGGAGCAGTACTTC

size: -
D: -
J: TRBJ1-1
V: TRBV18
CDR3: CASSPRTVTEAFF
DNA: TGTGCCAGCTCACCACGGACAGTAACTGAAGCTTTCTTT

size: -
D: -
J: TRBJ2-1
V: TRBV18
CDR3: CASSRSGSSYNEQFF
DNA: TGTGCCAGCTCACGTAGCGGAAGCTCCTACAATGAGCAGTTCTTC

size: -
D: -
J: TRBJ2-7
V: TRBV5-1
CDR3: CASSPTSGINSYEQYF
DNA: TGCGCCAGCAGTCCCACCTCAGGGATAAATTCCTACGAGCAGTACTTC

size: -
D: -
J: TRBJ2-1
V: TRBV18
CDR3: CASSGSSYNEQFF
DNA: TGTGCCAGCTCGGGGAGCTCCTACAATGAGCAGTTCTTC

size: few
D: -
J: TRBJ2-7
V: TRBV4-2
CDR3: CASSSRAGRGSYEQYF
DNA: TGTGCCAGCAGCTCTCGGGCCGGGAGAGGCTCCTACGAGCAGTACTTC

size: -
D: -
J: TRBJ1-2
V: TRBV9
CDR3: CASSVDSRGHYGYTF
DNA: TGTGCCAGCAGCGTAGATTCCAGGGGTCACTATGGCTACACCTTC

size: once
D: -
J: TRBJ2-2
V: TRBV7-9
CDR3: CASSPSSRITGELFF
DNA: TGTGCCAGCAGCCCTAGCAGCCGGATCACCGGGGAGCTGTTTTTT

size: -
D: TRBD2
J: TRBJ2-3
V: TRBV4-1
CDR3: CASSTIAGAKNTQYF
DNA: TGCGCCAGCAGCACTATAGCGGGAGCGAAAAATACGCAGTATTTT

size: -
D: -
J: TRBJ2-7
V: TRBV5-1
CDR3: CASSFISGSYEQYF
DNA: TGCGCCAGCAGCTTCATTAGCGGCTCCTACGAGCAGTACTTC

size: -
D: -
J: TRBJ2-1
V: TRBV4-1
CDR3: CASSQDQGTPNSEQFF
DNA: TGCGCCAGCAGCCAAGATCAGGGGACCCCCAACAGTGAGCAGTTCTTC